This TCR beta chain was identified in a study of T cells in localized non-small cell lung cancer (dated by TCRdb to 2018 to 2021). Regarding the complete study: The study examined T cell repertoires in roughly 240 patients with early-stage NSCLC and compared tumors with uninvolved tumor-adjacent lungs. NSCLC patients had a mean age of around 61 years, and around 140 were male and over 85 female. The cohort consisted of around 250 treatment-naive NSCLC patients whose localized lung tumors had been resected.

The immunoSEQ Assay was used to sequence TCR beta CDR3 regions from DNA. Concerning the study's data processing: To compute T cell density, TCR beta template counts were normalized to usable DNA, which was estimated by amplifying housekeeping genes. Richness was estimated using the preseqR package, with extrapolation to 400,000 templates for PBMC samples and to 120,000 templates for tissue samples. Clonality was defined by subtracting Pielou's evenness from one. Tissue-enriched TCRs were identified by differential abundance testing using productive amino-acid clonotypes, minimum total count 5 and alpha 0.1. The Jaccard Index and the Morisita Overlap Index were used to quantify repertoire overlap between compartments. GLIPH grouped TCR beta CDR3s together with public tetramer-defined viral CDR3s, and a viral motif had to include at least three viral sequences and also show V-gene enrichment. Entries here come from immuneACCESS through TCRdb and include only in-frame sequences with V and J called. Some clones fail to appear in such tables; in the studies checked, an unresolved V gene covers under half of the shortfall, and the cause of the remainder is unknown. The DNA gave D and trimming, while V, J and clone size come from that table. This sample lists around 90,000 clones; 60% to 85% were detected once. The top ten constitute 15% to 20% of the sample.

At diagnosis, peripheral blood, uninvolved tumor-adjacent lung and tumor were collected and were preserved as a mix of fresh-frozen and FFPE material. For TCR repertoire profiling, the blood samples were analyzed as peripheral blood mononuclear cells. The paper as a whole reports these results and caveats: Because of the exploratory design, TCR variables were selected using unadjusted p-values without false-discovery rate correction. Uninvolved tumor-adjacent lung showed the highest T cell clonality, higher than tumor, which suggests more focused antigenic responses in the uninvolved tumor-adjacent lung. Of the top 100 tumor clones, a median of 57 were detected in paired uninvolved adjacent lung; 28 were also among that lung's top 100. Because multi-region tumor sequencing was not done, intratumor heterogeneity could not be ruled out. Higher T cell density in blood was associated with longer overall survival, whereas higher clonality in adjacent lung was associated with shorter survival.

A word on this clone: Which antigen it targets is not known. Base qualities are not provided; no much larger clone lies one nucleotide away. Other DNA sequences in this sample translate to the same CDR3.

Sequences were derived from PBMCs, sampled before any cancer treatment. The receptor comes from a man aged 40 to 69 with stage II squamous cell lung carcinoma.

CDR3 protein: CASSDRDNSPLHF. DNA sequence: TGTGCCAGCAGCGACAGGGATAATTCACCCCTCCACTTT. The rearranged chain carries TRBV6-4 and TRBJ1-6; 7 central nucleotides agree with TRBD1. Trimmed from V: 6 bases; trimmed from J: 5 bases; junction bases lacking a gene match: 1. Reading from cysteine to phenylalanine, the CDR3 counts 13 amino acids. Kept here is only the CDR3 DNA, which spans 39 bases and is read in frame from base 1. CDR1 and CDR2, per the germline V gene, are MRHNA and SNTAGT.